Below are 11 T cell receptor beta chains sequenced from a single sample in a study of cytomegalovirus exposure and HLA in healthy donors (dated by TCRdb to 2016 to 2017). The method was the immunoSEQ multiplex PCR assay. For the multiplex PCR, a mixture combining 60 forward primers for TCR Vbeta segments and 13 reverse primers for TCR Jbeta segments was used. What TCRdb holds here is the immuneACCESS table cut down to in-frame rearrangements. Part of the clones is not present; checked against another copy, under half of the missing clones reflect an unresolved V gene, and the others are unexplained. The sample table holds tens of thousands of clones, of which 80% to 90% were seen once. Clones ranked in the top ten supply less than 3% of the sample. The sequencing sample was made of PBMCs. These TCRs come from a woman under 40 in good health and CMV-seronegative.

This chain uses TRBV4-2 with TRBJ1-1, with 7 bases matching TRBD1. V lost 5 bases and J lost 0; bases outside the gene matches: 3. CDR3 length equals 14 residues. The germline V gene encodes CDR1 LGHNA and CDR2 YNFKEQ. The CDR3 region has the DNA TGTGCCAGCAGCAGGGGACAGCTGAACACTGAAGCTTTCTTT. Translated: CASSRGQLNTEAFF.

The chain's CDR3 is CASSRGGVYGYTF. Written as DNA, the CDR3 is TGCGCCAGCAGCCGGGGAGGGGTCTATGGCTACACCTTC. The V and J genes are TRBV4-3 and TRBJ1-2, with TRBD1 as a possible D gene (5 bases). The V and J ends lost 4 bases and 4 bases respectively, with 10 bases between them. This CDR3 region has 13 residues. Germline assignment: CDR1 LGHNA and CDR2 YSLEER.

The J gene is TRBJ1-2, the V gene TRBV6-1; a weak D match, TRBD1 (5 bases). Trimming took off 8 bases at V and 4 bases at J, with 20 bases between the two ends. Germline CDR1 reads MNHNS; CDR2 reads SASEGT. The CDR3 loop spans 15 amino acids. Here the CDR3 DNA reads TGTGCCAGCTTGGAGAGAGGCAGGGAGGTCTATGGCTACACCTTC. Amino acids: CASLERGREVYGYTF.

The J gene is TRBJ1-3, the V gene TRBV6-5; D is unresolved. V lost 4 bases and J lost 0, with 10 bases in between. The CDR3 is 15 residues long. CDR1 MNHEY and CDR2 SVGAGI come from the germline V gene. CDR3: CASSLRENSGNTIYF. DNA of the CDR3: TGTGCCAGCAGTTTAAGAGAAAACTCTGGAAACACCATATATTTT.

As for this clone: Germline and junction disagree at one end, which may indicate a read error. The chain uses TRBV10-2 and TRBJ1-2, with a tentative D call TRBD1 (5 bases). The CDR3 covers 12 residues. Germline loops: CDR1 WSHSY, CDR2 SAAADI. CDR3 bases: TGCGCCAGCAGTGAGTCCAGGACAAATTTCTCCTTC. Protein: CASSESRTNFSF.

The chain employs TRBV7-9 and TRBJ2-5; possible D gene TRBD1, 5 bases. The germline V gene has CDR1 SEHNR and CDR2 FQNEAQ (reference sequence). V dropped 5 bases and J dropped 2 bases, with 15 bases sitting between them. The CDR3 is 15 residues long. The CDR3 loop is CASSPPVAGQETQYF. The CDR3 nucleotides are TGTGCCAGCAGCCCGCCTGTGGCAGGGCAAGAGACCCAGTACTTC.

This chain connects TRBV19 to TRBJ1-4; D uncertain. Germline V gene sequence: CDR1 LNHDA, CDR2 SQIVND (reference sequence). V lost 6 bases to trimming and J lost 10 bases, with 3 bases between them. CDR3 length: 9 residues. CDR3: CASSLKLFF. For the CDR3, the DNA is TGTGCCAGTAGCCTAAAACTGTTTTTT.

The V and J genes are TRBV2 and TRBJ1-4; TRBD1 matches 7 bases. This CDR3 region has 14 residues. Per the germline V gene, CDR1 is SNHLY and CDR2 is FYNNEI. The J segment lost 8 bases and the V segment lost 10 bases, leaving 13 bases of the junction unmatched. CDR3 sequence reads: CATNTRGPGEKLFF. The CDR3 DNA reads as TGTGCCACAAACACGAGGGGGCCAGGGGAAAAACTGTTTTTT. Full variable domain (outside the CDR3, taken from reference TRBV2 and TRBJ1-4): EPEVTQTPSHQVTQMGQEVILRCVPISNHLYFYWYRQILGQKVEFLVSFYNNEISEKSEIFDDQFSVERPDGSNFTLKIRSTKLEDSAMYFCATNTRGPGEKLFFGSGTQLSVL.

This CDR3 reads CASSSRREQYF. As DNA, the CDR3 is TGTGCCAGCAGCTCCCGGCGGGAGCAGTACTTC. The genes are TRBV13 and TRBJ2-7; D is ambiguous. Germline CDR1 reads PRHDT; CDR2 reads FYEKMQ (reference sequence). The V gene lost 4 bases and the J gene lost 7 bases, with 8 bases spanning the gap. The CDR3 consists of 11 residues.

The CDR3 DNA is TGTGCCAGCAGCCTGGGACTGCCTTACAATGAGCAGTTCTTC. Protein: CASSLGLPYNEQFF. The chain combines TRBV5-6 with TRBJ2-1; possibly TRBD2 for D (6 bases). The CDR3 extends over 14 amino acids. Germline V gene lookup returns CDR1 SGHDT and CDR2 YYEEEE. Trimming pared 4 bases from V and 4 bases from J, leaving 12 bases between.

CDR3 in DNA: TGTGCCACCAGCAGAGACCCCGGGGATACGCAGTATTTT. It yields the protein CATSRDPGDTQYF. The V gene is TRBV15, the J gene TRBJ2-3; no reliable D call. Germline loops: CDR1 LNHNV, CDR2 YYDKDF (reference sequence). The CDR3 runs 13 residues. V lost 0 bases and J lost 6, with 7 bases in between.